Shown below are 20 T cell receptor beta chains from a single sample sequenced in a study of regulatory T cells in long-lasting Graves disease. Arm-PCR of CDR3 regions and iRepertoire HTBI primers were the basis on which TCR beta libraries were built. TCRdb re-derived calls from the multiplex PCR reads in MiXCR, one entry per CDR3 protein. The sample lists hundreds of thousands of distinct CDR3 sequences; about 30% were seen once. Noted time point: persistent/refractory GD, antithyroid drugs over 5 years with positive TRAb. PBMCs were the source of the RNA used for TCR sequencing. Sequencing used peripheral blood mononuclear cells (PBMCs), obtained when the disease was refractory, from a patient treated with antithyroid drugs. The origin of the receptors is a female donor with Graves disease.

The chain has TRBV7-2 and TRBJ2-2; D is undetermined. This CDR3 spans 15 amino acids. CDR1 SGHTA and CDR2 FQGNSA come from the germline V gene. The V gene lost 3 bases and the J gene lost 1 base, with 9 bases spanning the gap. The CDR3 DNA sequence: TGTGCCAGCAGCTTTCGTAGGGTGAACACCGGGGAGCTGTTTTTT. It is translated as CASSFRRVNTGELFF.

The chain recombines TRBV6-1 with TRBJ2-3; 11 bases fit TRBD1. The length of the CDR3 is 14 residues. The trim removed 4 bases at V and 4 bases at J, leaving 1 base unmatched. Germline V gene lookup returns CDR1 MNHNS and CDR2 SASEGT. The CDR3 region has the DNA TGTGCCAGCAGTGGGACAGGGGGCGCAGATACGCAGTATTTT. Its translation: CASSGTGGADTQYF.

This clonotype was observed a handful of times. The chain has TRBV7-9 and TRBJ1-2; D gene ambiguous. V dropped 5 bases and J dropped 4 bases, with 14 bases sitting between them. The CDR3 consists of 14 residues. Germline lookup yields CDR1 SEHNR and CDR2 FQNEAQ (reference sequence). CDR3 in amino acids: CASSHMLTPYGYTF. CDR3 bases: TGTGCCAGCAGCCATATGTTGACGCCCTATGGCTACACCTTC.

This chain connects TRBV10-3 to TRBJ2-5; weak D call: TRBD2 (6 bases). The CDR3 is 15 residues long. V dropped 3 bases and J dropped 2 bases, with 13 bases sitting between them. Germline-derived CDR1 and CDR2 are ENHRY and SYGVKD. The CDR3 sequence: CAISETWEAQETQYF. In nucleotides, the CDR3 is TGTGCCATCAGTGAAACGTGGGAGGCGCAAGAGACCCAGTACTTC.

This clonotype was seen many times. The chain links TRBV28 to TRBJ1-3, with D possibly TRBD1 on 5 matching bases. The CDR3 runs 16 residues. V was shortened by 6 bases and J by 4 bases, with 19 bases between the two germline ends. Germline assignment: CDR1 MDHEN and CDR2 SYDVKM. The CDR3 loop reads CASRDPGRRGGNTIYF. CDR3 coding DNA: TGTGCCAGCAGGGACCCAGGGCGAAGAGGAGGAAACACCATATATTTT.

This clonotype was recorded many times. This chain joins TRBV2 and TRBJ1-2; D possibly corresponds to TRBD1 (6 bases). Germline V gives CDR1 SNHLY, CDR2 FYNNEI. With 7 bases removed from V and 4 bases from J, the gap between germline ends came to 10 bases. The CDR3 length is 12 residues. The DNA of the CDR3 is TGTGCCAGCAATGGACAGAGCTATGGCTACACCTTC. Translated, it gives CASNGQSYGYTF.

This clonotype was seen a few times. V is TRBV5-1 and J is TRBJ1-1, with D unclear. This CDR3 region has 17 residues. Trimming removed 3 bases from V and 1 base from J, with 19 bases in between. Germline CDR1 and CDR2: SGHRS and YFSETQ. The CDR3 nucleotides read TGCGCCAGCAGCTCCGGGATTCGAGGCGGCGAGAACACTGAAGCTTTCTTT. Translated, it gives CASSSGIRGGENTEAFF.

This clonotype was observed many times. The chain links TRBV6-1 to TRBJ2-4, with 8 bases identical to TRBD1. V was pared by 7 bases and J by 1 base, with 6 bases of the junction left unmatched. The CDR3 totals 15 residues. In germline, CDR1 is MNHNS, CDR2 SASEGT. CDR3 sequence (DNA): TGTGCCAGCATTTTAGGGGACAGGGCCAAAAACATTCAGTACTTC. It is translated as CASILGDRAKNIQYF.

There are a few counts of this clonotype. The chain employs TRBV2 and TRBJ1-4; unclear D gene. The V gene's germline CDR1 is SNHLY and CDR2 FYNNEI. This CDR3 contains 13 residues. V lost 6 bases, J lost 6 bases, and 11 bases lay in between. The CDR3 protein is CASSAGLYEKLFF. CDR3 DNA sequence: TGTGCCAGCAGCGCCGGACTTTATGAAAAACTGTTTTTT.

The V call is TRBV11-2, the J call TRBJ2-7; tentative D call: TRBD2 (5 bases). V was trimmed by 2 bases and J by 7 bases, leaving 15 bases between them. The germline CDR1 and CDR2 sequences are SGHAT and FQNNGV. The length of the CDR3 is 14 residues. CDR3 sequence (DNA): TGTGCCAGCAGCTTATTAGCGTCCCACGCTGAGCAGTACTTC. Its protein product is CASSLLASHAEQYF.

This clonotype is a singleton in its sample. The chain recombines TRBV9 with TRBJ1-4; D unresolved. Trimming cost V 0 bases and J 11 bases, with 11 bases left between them. The CDR3 extends over 13 amino acids. In germline, CDR1 is SGDLS, CDR2 YYNGEE. The CDR3 spells CASSVADVGKLFF. CDR3 sequence (DNA): TGTGCCAGCAGCGTAGCGGACGTCGGTAAACTGTTTTTT.

This chain connects TRBV5-1 to TRBJ2-6; D is unresolved. The CDR3 runs 20 residues. Looked up from germline, CDR1 is SGHRS and CDR2 is YFSETQ. Trimming took 0 bases from V and 4 from J, leaving 23 bases between them. CDR3 nucleotides: TGCGCCAGCAGCTTGGTAGGCTTTCCCCGCTTTTCCCCAGGGGCCAACGTCCTGACTTTC. This sequence encodes CASSLVGFPRFSPGANVLTF.

This clonotype came up a few times. The genes are TRBV11-2 and TRBJ2-7, with D perhaps matching TRBD2 (6 bases). The CDR3 is made up of 15 amino acids. Germline V gene lookup returns CDR1 SGHAT and CDR2 FQNNGV. The V end was cut by 0 bases, the J end by 0 bases, with 9 bases between. CDR3 sequence reads: CASSLDPGSSYEQYF. The CDR3 nucleotides are TGTGCCAGCAGCTTAGATCCCGGGAGCTCCTACGAGCAGTACTTC. The entire variable domain, with the rest obtained from reference TRBV11-2 and TRBJ2-7, is as follows: EAGVAQSPRYKIIEKRQSVAFWCNPISGHATLYWYQQILGQGPKLLIQFQNNGVVDDSQLPKDRFSAERLKGVDSTLKIQPAKLEDSAVYLCASSLDPGSSYEQYFGPGTRLTVT.

The chain employs TRBV29-1 and TRBJ2-2; maybe TRBD2 (5 bases). This CDR3 is 13 amino acids long. The germline V and J ends were trimmed by 0 bases and 7 bases, with 9 bases remaining between them. In germline, CDR1 is SQVTM, CDR2 ANQGSEA. The CDR3 nucleotides are TGCAGCGTTGAAGATAATACTAGCGGGGAGCTGTTTTTT. This translates into CSVEDNTSGELFF.

The chain links TRBV12-3 or TRBV12-4 to TRBJ2-7, with 7 bases aligning to TRBD2. The CDR3 runs 17 residues. With V trimmed by 0 bases and J by 0 bases, 8 bases remained unmatched. The CDR3 region is CASSLAFAGESSYEQYF. The CDR3 nucleotides read TGTGCCAGCAGTTTAGCGTTCGCGGGGGAGAGCTCCTACGAGCAGTACTTC.

The chain joins TRBV28 to TRBJ1-1, with D tentatively TRBD1 (5 bases). In germline, CDR1 is MDHEN, CDR2 SYDVKM. Trimming took off 3 bases at V and 2 bases at J, with 19 bases between the two ends. This CDR3 has 17 amino acids. The chain's CDR3 is CASSFRRGRGPNTEAFF. DNA of the CDR3: TGTGCCAGCAGTTTCCGTCGGGGAAGGGGCCCTAACACTGAAGCTTTCTTT.

This clonotype came up a few times. The chain has TRBV10-3 and TRBJ2-7, with TRBD2 identical over 7 bases. Germline V gene data show CDR1 as ENHRY and CDR2 as SYGVKD. J lost 2 bases, V lost 6 bases, and 4 bases had no gene match. This CDR3 spans 13 amino acids. The CDR3 loop is CAIRGGSAYEQYF. The CDR3 nucleotides read TGTGCCATCAGGGGAGGGAGTGCCTACGAGCAGTACTTC.

This chain uses TRBV4-2 with TRBJ1-4; no clear D. The CDR3 loop spans 13 amino acids. The V and J ends lost 1 base and 8 bases respectively, with 8 bases between them. Germline CDR1 LGHNA, CDR2 YNFKEQ. CDR3 protein: CASSQGGYEKLFF. The CDR3 DNA reads TGTGCCAGCAGCCAAGGGGGATACGAAAAACTGTTTTTT.

V is TRBV20-1 and J is TRBJ2-5, with no clear D. The CDR3 loop spans 12 amino acids. In germline, CDR1 is DFQATT, CDR2 SNEGSKA (reference sequence). V was trimmed by 3 bases and J by 5 bases, leaving 10 bases between them. CDR3 protein: CSASEGVETQYF. DNA for the CDR3: TGCAGTGCTAGTGAAGGAGTTGAGACCCAGTACTTC.

This clonotype has only a few counts. The J gene is TRBJ1-5, the V gene TRBV6-1; D not resolved. Germline V lookup: CDR1 MNHNS, CDR2 SASEGT. The CDR3 loop spans 16 amino acids. V was shortened by 6 bases and J by 3 bases, with 18 bases between the two germline ends. CDR3 sequence: CASSPRPGNLNQPQHF. DNA of the CDR3: TGTGCCAGCAGCCCTCGCCCCGGGAACCTCAATCAGCCCCAGCATTTT.